This T cell receptor beta chain was profiled in a study of neurological immune-mediated disorders (dated by TCRdb to the late 2010s). For the study in its entirety: Peripheral blood TCR-beta repertoires from HTLV-I-associated myelopathy (HAM/TSP) patients, multiple sclerosis patients and healthy controls were compared by UMI-based sequencing. The 90 to 110 TCR-beta libraries covered PBMC samples along with longitudinal samples, technical triplicates, and paired sorted CD4+ and CD8+ T-cell subsets. The cohort included around 70 subjects: approximately 15 with HAM/TSP, about 34 with multiple sclerosis, and approximately 20 healthy controls. General findings and caveats noted by the study authors: TCR clonal expansion was highest in HAM/TSP patients and lowest in MS patients, with MS patients falling below even healthy controls. No identical CDR3 amino acid sequences were found to be shared among expanded clones across subjects, suggesting that TCR-beta repertoires were private in all groups.

From its cysteine to its phenylalanine, the CDR3 spans 16 amino acids. Only the CDR3 DNA is retained, 48 bases long and in frame from the first base. CDR1 and CDR2 are read off the germline V gene as SNHLY and FYNNEI. cDNA synthesis used template-switch 5'RACE with a primer carrying a 10-nucleotide random unique molecular identifier tagging each TCR transcript. Every sequencing run covered 15-18 subjects and yielded more than 160 million TCR-beta sequences. The RNeasy kit was used for extraction of total RNA. The KAPA Real-time Library Amplification kit was used to amplify TCR-beta VDJ regions with primers targeting the TCR constant region and the 5'RACE anchor. A first PCR added sample indexes and Illumina adaptors, after which a second PCR increased the library yield. After Ampure bead purification, the TCR product of roughly 650 bp was size-selected on a 2% E-gel SizeSelection system. Before pooling, library quality was checked on a Bioanalyzer, concentration was measured with Qubit, and libraries were quantified with the Kapa Library Quantification kit. Libraries were sequenced paired-end 2 x 150 bp on an Illumina HiSeq 2500. To increase sequence diversity, roughly 24-31% phiX was spiked into each library pool. The paper's processing steps were these. The quality-filtered reads were processed with the UMI-based MiGEC pipeline, whose error correction step removed more than 80% of the raw TCR sequences. IMGT germline references were used for alignment of VDJ genes, and clonotypes were defined by a unique CDR3 amino acid sequence together with V-J genes. VDJtools evaluated clonal expansion, Shannon diversity and CDR3 relatedness (CalcPairwiseDistances, ClusterSamples); CLCbio workbench built phylogenetic trees. Expanded clones were defined as having at least 8 unique UMIs, based on coefficient-of-variation modelling across technical triplicates. The public reads were quality trimmed at Q25 with fastp and then assembled into clones with MiXCR by TCRdb, keeping productive beta chains. When rows share a CDR3 protein, they turn into one entry using the most common DNA and genes. The V and J calls here are based on TCRdb, not the publication. This sample holds under 60,000 distinct CDR3 sequences; approximately 16% were observed only once. The ten most abundant clones make up 4.4% of the sample.

The healthy controls were volunteers from a blood bank in Maryland, USA. Libraries from unsorted PBMCs were made from 2 million PBMCs kept in RNAlater at -80 degrees C until RNA extraction. Peripheral blood was subjected to Ficoll-Hypaque density gradient centrifugation to isolate PBMCs, which were then cryopreserved in liquid nitrogen. Note on this clonotype: It lacks a known antigen. This may be a read error: a much more frequent sequence differs by one nucleotide.

The receptor was isolated from a man aged 60 to 75 in good health. The chain links TRBV2 with TRBJ2-1; TRBD1 fits 7 bases in the junction. The sequenced sample was PBMCs. The nucleotides read TGTGCCACCAGTGAAACTGACAGGGCTACCTACAATGAGCAGTTCTTC. Its protein product is CATSETDRATYNEQFF.